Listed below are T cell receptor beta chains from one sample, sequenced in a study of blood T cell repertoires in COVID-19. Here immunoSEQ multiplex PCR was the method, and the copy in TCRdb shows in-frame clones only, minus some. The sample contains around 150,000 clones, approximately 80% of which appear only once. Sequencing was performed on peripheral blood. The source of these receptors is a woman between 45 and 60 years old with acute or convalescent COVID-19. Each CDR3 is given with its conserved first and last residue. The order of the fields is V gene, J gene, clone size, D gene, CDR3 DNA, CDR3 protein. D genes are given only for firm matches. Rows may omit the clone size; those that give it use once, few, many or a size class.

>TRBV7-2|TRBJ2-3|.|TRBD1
TGTGCCAGCAGCTTTGTTCAACCGGGACAGGGACGGGATACGCAGTATTTT
CASSFVQPGQGRDTQYF
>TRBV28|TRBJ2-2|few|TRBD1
TGTGCCAGCAGTTTCTTCCCCGGACAGGGTGGGACCGGGGAGCTGTTTTTT
CASSFFPGQGGTGELFF
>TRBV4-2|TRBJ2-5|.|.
TGTGCCAGCAGCCAAGGGGTCGGGGGACAAGAGACCCAGTACTTC
CASSQGVGGQETQYF
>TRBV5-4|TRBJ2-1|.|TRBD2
TGTGCCAGCAGCTCTAGCGGGACTGAACTGTGGCAGTTCTTC
CASSSSGTELWQFF
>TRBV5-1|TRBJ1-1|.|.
TGCGCCAGCAGCTTAGCCGCCCGGGGGACTGAAGCTTTCTTT
CASSLAARGTEAFF
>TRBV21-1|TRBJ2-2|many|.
TGTGCCAGCAGCAACTTTATGTTCGCGAACACCGGGGAGCTGTTTTTT
CASSNFMFANTGELFF
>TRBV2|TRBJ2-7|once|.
TGTGCCAGCAGTGAAATGGCGGGGCTCTACGAGCAGTACTTC
CASSEMAGLYEQYF
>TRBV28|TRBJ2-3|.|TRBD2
TGTGCCAGCAGAGGGTATAGCGGGGTAGGCACAGATACGCAGTATTTT
CASRGYSGVGTDTQYF
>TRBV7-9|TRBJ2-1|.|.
TGTGCCAGCATTCTAGCAGACTACAATGAGCAGTTCTTC
CASILADYNEQFF
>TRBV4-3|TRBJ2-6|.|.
TGCGCCAGCAGCCAAGATCTCCCGGGATGGGCCTCTGGGGCCAACGTCCTGACTTTC
CASSQDLPGWASGANVLTF
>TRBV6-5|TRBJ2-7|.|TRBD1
TGTGCCAGCAGGACTATGGGACAGGGCGACTACGAGCAGTACTTC
CASRTMGQGDYEQYF
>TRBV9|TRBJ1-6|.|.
TGTGCCAGCAGACCCGGACAGACCAATTCACCCCTCCACTTT
CASRPGQTNSPLHF
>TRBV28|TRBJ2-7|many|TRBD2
TGTGCCAGCAGTTTCCCAGCGGGAAGCTCCTACGAGCAGTACTTC
CASSFPAGSSYEQYF
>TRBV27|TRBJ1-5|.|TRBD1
TGTGCCAGCAGCCTTTCGGGACAGAATCAGCCCCAGCATTTT
CASSLSGQNQPQHF
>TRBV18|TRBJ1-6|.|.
TGTGCCAGCTCACCACCTTACGAGAATTCACCCCTCCACTTT
CASSPPYENSPLHF
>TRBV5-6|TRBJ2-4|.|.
TGTGCCAGCAGCTCTTCCGGACAGGGAGGGCACATTCAGTACTTC
CASSSSGQGGHIQYF
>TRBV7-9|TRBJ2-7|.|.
TGTGCCAGCAGCTCTAAAACAGGTACTACCTACGAGCAGTACTTC
CASSSKTGTTYEQYF
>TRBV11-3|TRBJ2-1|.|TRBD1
TGTGCCAGCAGCTCCCGGGACAGGGGGCCTGGCAATGAGCAGTTCTTC
CASSSRDRGPGNEQFF
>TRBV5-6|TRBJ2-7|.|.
TGTGCCAGCAGCTTGGGGGGGGTGGGGTCGTACGAGCAGTACTTC
CASSLGGVGSYEQYF
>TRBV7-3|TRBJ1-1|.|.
TGTGCCAGCAGCTTAACATCCGGTGACACTGAAGCTTTCTTT
CASSLTSGDTEAFF
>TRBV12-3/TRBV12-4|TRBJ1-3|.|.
TGTGCCAGCAGTACAACCTCTGGAAACACCATATATTTT
CASSTTSGNTIYF
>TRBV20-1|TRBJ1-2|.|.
TGCAGTGCTGCGGGGGACTATGGCTACACCTTC
CSAAGDYGYTF
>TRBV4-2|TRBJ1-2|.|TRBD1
TGTGCCAGCAGCCAAGACCCCCTCGGGGCAGGGGGAACCCTTTATGGCTACACCTTC
CASSQDPLGAGGTLYGYTF
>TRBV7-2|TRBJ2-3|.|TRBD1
TGTGCCAGCAGCTCCGGGACAGGGGCAGATCCGCAGTATTTT
CASSSGTGADPQYF
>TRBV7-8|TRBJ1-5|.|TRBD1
TGTGCCAGCAGCCTCTACAGGGGGGGTAGGGATAGCAATCAGCCCCAGCATTTT
CASSLYRGGRDSNQPQHF
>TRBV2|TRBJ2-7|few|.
TGTGCCAGCAGTGATAGGAGGTCCTACGAGCAGTACTTC
CASSDRRSYEQYF
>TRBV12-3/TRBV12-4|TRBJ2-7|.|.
TGTGCCAGCAGTTGGAGGCACGAGCAGTACTTC
CASSWRHEQYF
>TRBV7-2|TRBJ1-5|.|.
TGTGCCAGCTCGGGACAACCAACTGATCAGCCCCAGCATTTT
CASSGQPTDQPQHF
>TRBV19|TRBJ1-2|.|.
TGTGCCAGTATGGGTCCTCAGGTCGCGGGCGGCTACACCTTC
CASMGPQVAGGYTF
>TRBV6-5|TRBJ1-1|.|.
TGTGCCAGCTACAGGGCGATGAACACTGAAGCTTTCTTT
CASYRAMNTEAFF
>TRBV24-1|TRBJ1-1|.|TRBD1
TGTGCCGCCCTTACAGGGGCAACTGAAGCTTTCTTT
CAALTGATEAFF
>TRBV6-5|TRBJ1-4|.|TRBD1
TGTGCCAGCAGTAAATTGCAGGGGGTTAATGAAAAACTGTTTTTT
CASSKLQGVNEKLFF
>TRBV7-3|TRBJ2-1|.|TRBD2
TGTGCCAGCAGCTCCCGTAGCGGGGATAGATACAATGAGCAGTTCTTC
CASSSRSGDRYNEQFF
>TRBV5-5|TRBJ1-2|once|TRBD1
TGTGCCAGCAGCTTGGGGACAGGGGGAGACGATGGCTACACCTTC
CASSLGTGGDDGYTF
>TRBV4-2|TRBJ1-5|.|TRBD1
TGTGCCAGCAGCTCGGACAGGGGAAGCAATCAGCCCCAGCATTTT
CASSSDRGSNQPQHF
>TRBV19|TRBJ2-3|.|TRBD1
TGTGCCACCGCGGACAGGAGCACAGATACGCAGTATTTT
CATADRSTDTQYF
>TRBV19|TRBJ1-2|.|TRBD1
TGTGCCAGTTGGGGACAGAGTGATGGCTACACCTTC
CASWGQSDGYTF
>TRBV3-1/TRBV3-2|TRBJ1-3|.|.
TGTGCCAGCAGCCTCCGGGACACCGGAAACACCATATATTTT
CASSLRDTGNTIYF
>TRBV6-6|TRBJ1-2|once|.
TGTGCCAGCAGTCGGTCCGGGACAAGGGGATTCTTAAGAGCCACTTACTATGGCTACACCTTC
CASSRSGTRGFLRATYYGYTF
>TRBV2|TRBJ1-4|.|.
TGTGCCAGCAGTCGGGCCGAGGCGGGGGAAAAACTGTTTTTT
CASSRAEAGEKLFF
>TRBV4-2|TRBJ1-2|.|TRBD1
TGTGCCAGCAGCCAAGGGTGGGGACAGGGGGCCAATGGCTACACCTTC
CASSQGWGQGANGYTF